This T cell receptor beta chain derives from a study of blood T cell repertoires in COVID-19. Overall study: COVID-19 samples collected from the United States, Italy and Spain covered acute and convalescent phases. T cells, B-cell-depleted T cells, or PBMCs provided the cDNA or gDNA that served as material.

The ends lost 4 bases at V and 4 bases at J; junction bases unmatched: 4. Looked up from germline, CDR1 is MNHEY and CDR2 is SVGAGI. This CDR3 has 15 amino acids. This clone is a singleton in its sample. Study processing details: Nucleated cell number was recorded as an estimate derived from reference gene primer amplification. Clones were read by immunoSEQ multiplex PCR, and TCRdb kept only the in-frame ones, dropping some. The DNA gave D and trimming, while V, J and clone size come from that table. The data hold tens of thousands of clones, with approximately 90% observed a single time. This TCR came from a man in his fifties with acute or convalescent COVID-19. The sequenced material came from peripheral blood. V gene TRBV6-5 combines with J gene TRBJ2-6; 7 bases line up with TRBD1. Written as DNA, the CDR3 is TGTGCCAGCAGTTCTGACAGGGCCGGGGCCAACGTCCTGACTTTC. It is translated as CASSSDRAGANVLTF.